This T cell receptor (beta chain) was profiled in a study of spatial heterogeneity in lung cancer. General study results and limits: Blood showed ubiquitous tumor TCRs more often at resection than at routine follow-up.

Every individual TCR cDNA molecule carried its own unique molecular identifier, which allowed correction of PCR and sequencing errors. Each CDR3 protein is one row after TCRdb ran MiXCR on the 5' RACE reads. Of approximately 40,000 distinct CDR3 sequences listed, 6.5% to 9.5% are singletons. The germline gives CDR1 MGHRA, CDR2 YSYEKL. V was shortened by 0 bases and J by 5 bases, with 10 bases between the two germline ends. This CDR3 is built from 14 residues. This clonotype appeared many times. Its specificity is not known. Time point noted: sample taken at primary tumor resection. No cell sorting; template was whole RNA from tumor, lung tissue or PBMC. Patients with untreated early-stage non-small cell lung cancer, numbering 72, were the donors.

This chain connects TRBV4-1 to TRBJ1-2; D ambiguous. The sequencing here drew on PBMCs, taken at surgery. The receptor's source is a male donor with early-stage non-small cell lung cancer. The CDR3 reads CASSQDWTVYGYTF. DNA of the CDR3: TGCGCCAGCAGCCAAGATTGGACTGTATATGGCTACACCTTC.